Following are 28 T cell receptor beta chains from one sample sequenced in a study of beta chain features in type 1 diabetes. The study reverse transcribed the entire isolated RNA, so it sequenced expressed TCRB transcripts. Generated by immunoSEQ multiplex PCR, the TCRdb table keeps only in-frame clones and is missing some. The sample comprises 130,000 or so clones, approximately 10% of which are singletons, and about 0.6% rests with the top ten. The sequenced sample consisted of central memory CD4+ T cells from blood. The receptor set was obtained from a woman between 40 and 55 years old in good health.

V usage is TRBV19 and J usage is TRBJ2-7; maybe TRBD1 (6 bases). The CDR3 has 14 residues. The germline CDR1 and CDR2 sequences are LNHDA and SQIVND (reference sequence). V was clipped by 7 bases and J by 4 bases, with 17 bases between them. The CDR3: CASTTPGDPYEQYF. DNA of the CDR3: TGTGCCAGTACCACACCAGGGGACCCTTACGAGCAGTACTTC.

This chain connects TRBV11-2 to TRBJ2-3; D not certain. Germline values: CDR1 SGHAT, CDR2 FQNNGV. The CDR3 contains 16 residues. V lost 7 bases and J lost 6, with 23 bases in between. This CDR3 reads CASTQRTRSSSDTQYF. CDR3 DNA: TGTGCCAGCACCCAACGCACGCGTTCATCCTCCGATACGCAGTATTTT.

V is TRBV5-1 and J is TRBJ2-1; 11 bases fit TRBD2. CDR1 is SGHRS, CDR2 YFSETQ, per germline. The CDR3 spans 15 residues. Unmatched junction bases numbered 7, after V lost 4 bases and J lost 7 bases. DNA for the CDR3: TGCGCCAGCAGCCTAGCCGGGACTAGCGGAAATGAGCAGTTCTTC. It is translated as CASSLAGTSGNEQFF.

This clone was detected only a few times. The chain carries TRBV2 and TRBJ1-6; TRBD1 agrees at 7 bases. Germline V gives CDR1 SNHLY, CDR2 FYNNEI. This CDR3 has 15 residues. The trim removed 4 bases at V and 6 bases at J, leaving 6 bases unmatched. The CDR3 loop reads CASSGGGLGNSPLHF. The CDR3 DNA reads TGTGCCAGCAGTGGAGGGGGCCTGGGTAATTCACCCCTCCACTTT.

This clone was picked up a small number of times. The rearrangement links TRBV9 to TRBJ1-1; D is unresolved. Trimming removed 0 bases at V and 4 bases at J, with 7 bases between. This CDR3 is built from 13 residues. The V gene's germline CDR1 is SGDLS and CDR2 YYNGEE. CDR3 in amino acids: CASSVGASTEAFF. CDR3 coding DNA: TGTGCCAGCAGCGTAGGCGCGAGCACTGAAGCTTTCTTT.

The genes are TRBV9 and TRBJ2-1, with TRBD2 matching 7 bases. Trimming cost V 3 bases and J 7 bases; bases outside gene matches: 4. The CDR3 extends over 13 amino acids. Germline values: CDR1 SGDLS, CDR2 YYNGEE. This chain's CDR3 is CASSGPSGNEQFF. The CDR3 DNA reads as TGTGCCAGCAGCGGCCCTAGCGGTAATGAGCAGTTCTTC.

CDR3 bases: TGCGCCAGCAGCTTGGAGGGCAGGGGGAAGACTGAAGCTTTCTTT. This gives the protein CASSLEGRGKTEAFF. V usage is TRBV5-1 and J usage is TRBJ1-1; 7 positions match TRBD1. With 0 bases clipped from V and 5 bases from J, the junction kept 7 bases outside the gene matches. CDR1 is SGHRS, CDR2 YFSETQ, per germline. CDR3 size: 15 residues. Combining the CDR3 with reference TRBV5-1 and TRBJ1-1 gives the whole variable domain KAGVTQTPRYLIKTRGQQVTLSCSPISGHRSVSWYQQTPGQGLQFLFEYFSETQRNKGNFPGRFSGRQFSNSRSEMNVSTLELGDSALYLCASSLEGRGKTEAFFGQGTRLTVV.

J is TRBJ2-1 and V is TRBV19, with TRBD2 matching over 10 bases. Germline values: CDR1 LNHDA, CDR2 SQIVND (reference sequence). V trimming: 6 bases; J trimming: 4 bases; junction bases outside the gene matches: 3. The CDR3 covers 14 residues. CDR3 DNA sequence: TGTGCCAGTAGCAGCGGGGGGGGGTACAATGAGCAGTTCTTC. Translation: CASSSGGGYNEQFF.

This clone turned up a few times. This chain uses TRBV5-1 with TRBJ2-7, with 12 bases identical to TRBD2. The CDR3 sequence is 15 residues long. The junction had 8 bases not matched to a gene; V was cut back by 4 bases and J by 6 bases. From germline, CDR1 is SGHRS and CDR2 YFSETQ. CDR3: CASSPGTSGYGEQYF. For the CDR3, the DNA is TGCGCCAGCAGCCCCGGGACTAGCGGGTATGGCGAGCAGTACTTC.

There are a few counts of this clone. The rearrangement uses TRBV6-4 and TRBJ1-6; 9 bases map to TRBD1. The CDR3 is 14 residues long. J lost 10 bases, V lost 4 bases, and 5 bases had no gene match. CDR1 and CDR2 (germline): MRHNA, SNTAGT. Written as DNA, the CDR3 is TGTGCCAGCAGTGCGGACAGGGGAGACTCACCCCTCCACTTT. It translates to CASSADRGDSPLHF.

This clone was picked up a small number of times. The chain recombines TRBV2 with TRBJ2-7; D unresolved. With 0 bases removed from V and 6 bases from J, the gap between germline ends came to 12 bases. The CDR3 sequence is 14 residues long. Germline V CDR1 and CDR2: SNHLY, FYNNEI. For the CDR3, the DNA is TGTGCCAGCAGTGAAGCGCGAGCAGGTATCGAGCAGTACTTC. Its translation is CASSEARAGIEQYF.

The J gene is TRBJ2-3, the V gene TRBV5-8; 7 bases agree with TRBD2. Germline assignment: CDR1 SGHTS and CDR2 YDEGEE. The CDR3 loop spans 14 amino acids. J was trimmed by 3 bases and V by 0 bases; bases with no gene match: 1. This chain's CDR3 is CASSLGLATDTQYF. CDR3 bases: TGTGCCAGCAGCTTGGGACTAGCAACAGATACGCAGTATTTT.

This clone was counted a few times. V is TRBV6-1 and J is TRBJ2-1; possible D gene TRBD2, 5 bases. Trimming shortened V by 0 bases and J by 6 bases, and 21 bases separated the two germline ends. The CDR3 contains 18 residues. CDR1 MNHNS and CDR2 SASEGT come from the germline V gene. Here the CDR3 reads CASSEAHGLYRTLNEQFF. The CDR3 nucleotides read TGTGCCAGCAGTGAAGCGCACGGCCTTTATAGGACTCTCAATGAGCAGTTCTTC.

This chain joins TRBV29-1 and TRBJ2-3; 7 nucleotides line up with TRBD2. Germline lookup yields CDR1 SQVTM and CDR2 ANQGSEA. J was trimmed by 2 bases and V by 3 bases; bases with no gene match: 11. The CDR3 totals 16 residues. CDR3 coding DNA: TGCAGCGTTGACGGACTAGGGTCCGCACACACAGATACGCAGTATTTT. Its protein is CSVDGLGSAHTDTQYF.

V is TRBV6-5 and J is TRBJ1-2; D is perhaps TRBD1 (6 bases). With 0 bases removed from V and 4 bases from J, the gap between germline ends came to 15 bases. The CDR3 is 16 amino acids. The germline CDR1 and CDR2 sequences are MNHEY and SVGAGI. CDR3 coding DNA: TGTGCCAGCAGTTACTCTGGGAGCGGCAGGGGCTATGGCTACACCTTC. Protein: CASSYSGSGRGYGYTF.

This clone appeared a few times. CDR3 in DNA: TGCGCCAGCAGTGACAAGAACACTGAAGCTTTCTTT. Its protein product is CASSDKNTEAFF. The V gene is TRBV5-1, the J gene TRBJ1-1; D not resolved. The length of the CDR3 is 12 residues. CDR1 SGHRS and CDR2 YFSETQ come from the germline V gene. Trimming stripped 5 bases from V and 1 base from J, with 6 bases between. The whole variable domain, remainder taken from reference TRBV5-1 and TRBJ1-1, is KAGVTQTPRYLIKTRGQQVTLSCSPISGHRSVSWYQQTPGQGLQFLFEYFSETQRNKGNFPGRFSGRQFSNSRSEMNVSTLELGDSALYLCASSDKNTEAFFGQGTRLTVV.

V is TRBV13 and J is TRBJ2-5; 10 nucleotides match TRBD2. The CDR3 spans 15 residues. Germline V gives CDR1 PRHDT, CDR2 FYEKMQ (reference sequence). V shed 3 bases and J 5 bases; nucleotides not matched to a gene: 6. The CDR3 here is CASSFQAGGTETQYF. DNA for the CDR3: TGTGCCAGCAGCTTCCAAGCGGGGGGGACGGAGACCCAGTACTTC.

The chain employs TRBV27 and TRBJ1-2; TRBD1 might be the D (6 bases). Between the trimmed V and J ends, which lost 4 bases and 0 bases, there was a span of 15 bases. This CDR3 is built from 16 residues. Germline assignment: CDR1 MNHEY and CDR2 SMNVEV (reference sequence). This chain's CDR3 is CASSSIRGGSNYGYTF. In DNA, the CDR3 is TGTGCCAGCAGTTCCATCCGGGGGGGCTCTAACTATGGCTACACCTTC.

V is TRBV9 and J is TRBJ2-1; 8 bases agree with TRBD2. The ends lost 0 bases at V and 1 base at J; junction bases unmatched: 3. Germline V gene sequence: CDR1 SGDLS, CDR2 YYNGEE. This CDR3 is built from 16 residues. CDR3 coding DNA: TGTGCCAGCAGCGTAGCTGGCGGGGGGTCCTACAATGAGCAGTTCTTC. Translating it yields CASSVAGGGSYNEQFF.

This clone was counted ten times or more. The DNA for the CDR3 is TGTGCCAGCTCACCCGTGCCCAGGAGCACAGATACGCAGTATTTT. Residues: CASSPVPRSTDTQYF. This chain joins TRBV18 and TRBJ2-3, with unresolved D. The CDR3 extends over 15 amino acids. Deletions cut 3 bases from V and 0 bases from J, with 10 bases between. The germline CDR1 and CDR2 sequences are KGHSH and LQKENI.

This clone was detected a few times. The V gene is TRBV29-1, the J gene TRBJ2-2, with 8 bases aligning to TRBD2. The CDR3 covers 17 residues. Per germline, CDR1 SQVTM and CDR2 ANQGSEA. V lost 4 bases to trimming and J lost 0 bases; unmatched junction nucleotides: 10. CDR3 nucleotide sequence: TGCAGCGTTGTTAGCGCCCAGCGGGGGCCGAACACCGGGGAGCTGTTTTTT. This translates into CSVVSAQRGPNTGELFF.

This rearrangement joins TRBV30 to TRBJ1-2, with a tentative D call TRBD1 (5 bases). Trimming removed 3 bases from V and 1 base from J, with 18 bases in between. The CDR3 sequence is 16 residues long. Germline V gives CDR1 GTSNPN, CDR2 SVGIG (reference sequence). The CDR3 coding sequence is TGTGCCTGGAGCCCACTCCCAGGCAGGGATAACTATGGCTACACCTTC. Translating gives CAWSPLPGRDNYGYTF.

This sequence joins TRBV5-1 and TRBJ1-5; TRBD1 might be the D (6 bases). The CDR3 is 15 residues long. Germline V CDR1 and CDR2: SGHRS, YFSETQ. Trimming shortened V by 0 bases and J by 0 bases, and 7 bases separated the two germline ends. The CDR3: CASSLGTVSNQPQHF. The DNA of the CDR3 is TGCGCCAGCAGCTTGGGGACAGTTAGCAATCAGCCCCAGCATTTT.

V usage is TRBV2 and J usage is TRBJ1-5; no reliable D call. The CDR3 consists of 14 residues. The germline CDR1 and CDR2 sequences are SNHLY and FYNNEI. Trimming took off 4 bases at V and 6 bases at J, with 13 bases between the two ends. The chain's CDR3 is CASSASSGSQPQHF. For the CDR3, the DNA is TGTGCCAGCAGTGCGTCGTCTGGGAGTCAGCCCCAGCATTTT.

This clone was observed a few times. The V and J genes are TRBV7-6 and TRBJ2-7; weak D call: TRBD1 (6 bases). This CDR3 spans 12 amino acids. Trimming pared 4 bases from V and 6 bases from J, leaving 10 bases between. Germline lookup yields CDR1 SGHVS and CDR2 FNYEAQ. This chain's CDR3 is CASSSQGIEQYF. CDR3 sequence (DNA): TGTGCCAGCAGCTCTCAGGGGATCGAGCAGTACTTC.

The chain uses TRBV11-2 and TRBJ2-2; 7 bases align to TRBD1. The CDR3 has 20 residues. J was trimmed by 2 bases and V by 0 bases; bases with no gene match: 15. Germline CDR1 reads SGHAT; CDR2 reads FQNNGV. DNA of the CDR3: TGTGCCAGCAGCTTAGAGCTTTTAAGCGAGGGGGCGTCCAACACCGGGGAGCTGTTTTTT. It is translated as CASSLELLSEGASNTGELFF.

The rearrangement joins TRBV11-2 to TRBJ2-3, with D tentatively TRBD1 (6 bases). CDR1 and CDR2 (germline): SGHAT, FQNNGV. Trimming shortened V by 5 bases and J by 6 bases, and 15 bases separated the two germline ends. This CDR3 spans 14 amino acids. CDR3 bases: TGTGCCAGCAGCCAAAGACAGGCTTTGGATACGCAGTATTTT. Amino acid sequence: CASSQRQALDTQYF.

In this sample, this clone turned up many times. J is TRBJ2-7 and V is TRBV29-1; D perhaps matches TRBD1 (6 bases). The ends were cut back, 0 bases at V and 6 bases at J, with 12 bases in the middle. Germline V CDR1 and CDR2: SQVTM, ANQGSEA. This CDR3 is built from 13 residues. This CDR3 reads CSVEEQGFGEQYF. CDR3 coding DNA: TGCAGCGTTGAAGAACAGGGTTTCGGCGAGCAGTACTTC.